The present entry profiles one TCR beta chain with its context. Other DNA sequences of this sample code for an identical CDR3. Clones were sequenced by immunoSEQ multiplex PCR, and TCRdb holds only the in-frame ones, with some missing. Among about 680,000 clones, roughly 90% were seen once, and the ten largest hold about 1.5%. Indicated treatment: about 20 received Ad26.COV2.S at low or high dose, single or two shots; 5 received placebo; per-sample allocation not given. On day 63 after the first injection, vaccine and placebo recipients gave samples. An adult donor aged 18-55 years was enrolled in Boston. An Ad26 vector carrying the Wuhan-strain SARS-CoV-2 spike served as the vaccine. Trimming left V 0 bases short and J 5 bases short, with 7 bases between. Germline CDR1 MNHEY, CDR2 SVGAGI. The CDR3 consists of 14 residues. This record belongs to a study of Ad26.COV2.S vaccination and SARS-CoV-2 variants. Whole-study context: Once or twice, 56 days apart, Ad26.COV2.S was delivered intramuscularly.

The sample was peripheral blood, taken in a trial of Ad26.COV2.S vaccine versus placebo. This TCR was sampled from a person aged 18-65 years who received the Ad26.COV2.S COVID-19 vaccine or a placebo. This chain joins TRBV6-5 and TRBJ1-4; D not certain. CDR3 amino acids: CASSYSGRNEKLFF. The CDR3, as DNA: TGTGCCAGCAGTTACTCAGGGAGGAATGAAAAACTGTTTTTT.